A single T cell receptor (beta chain) is shown here with its context. These data originate in a study of blood T cell repertoires in COVID-19. Overall study context: Specimens from acute and convalescent COVID-19 originated in the United States, Italy and Spain. PBMCs, B-cell-depleted T cells, or T cells provided the cDNA or gDNA that made up the material.

Participant-reported clinical history was the basis for cohort assignment. The CDR3 consists of 12 residues. Germline-derived CDR1 and CDR2 are GTSNPN and SVGIG (reference sequence). V dropped 0 bases and J dropped 11; count of bases not matched to a gene: 4. As processed by the authors: Cell counts per sample came from amplifying reference gene primers. Sequenced by immunoSEQ multiplex PCR; TCRdb stores in-frame clones only, minus some. The V and J calls and clone size were taken over from that table, and D and trimming were inferred from the DNA. In the table there are roughly 400,000 clones, over 75% of which are singletons.

The V gene is TRBV30, the J gene TRBJ1-5; 7 positions match TRBD1. The sequence derives from a woman younger than 35 who had been exposed to COVID-19. The sample was PBMCs or T cells enriched from blood (not recorded which). This chain's CDR3 is CAWSVGTEAQHF. In DNA form, the CDR3 reads TGTGCCTGGAGTGTCGGGACAGAGGCCCAGCATTTT.